A selection of T cell receptor beta chains follows, all from one sample in a study of blood T cell repertoires in COVID-19. Using immunoSEQ multiplex PCR, the repertoire was profiled, and TCRdb retains in-frame clones only, with some absent. The sample contains approximately 450,000 clones, 75% to 90% of which appear only once. Sequenced sample: PBMCs or T cells enriched from blood (not recorded which). The receptor set was obtained from a man in his thirties or forties who had recovered from COVID-19. Both conserved end residues are part of each CDR3. D genes are given only for firm matches. Where a row states a size, it is once, few, many or the class of an expanded clone; other rows omit it.

abundance	v_gene	j_gene	d_gene	CDR3nt	CDR3aa
-	TRBV4-1	TRBJ1-5	TRBD1	TGCGCCAGCAGCCAGGAGGGGGACAGGGGGTCGTCGAGCAATCAGCCCCAGCATTTT	CASSQEGDRGSSSNQPQHF
-	TRBV6-5	TRBJ2-7	-	TGTGCCAGCAGTTATAGCGGTTTGATATACGAGCAGTACTTC	CASSYSGLIYEQYF
-	TRBV2	TRBJ1-3	-	TGTGCCAGTATTAGGACTTATGACGGAAACACCATATATTTT	CASIRTYDGNTIYF
-	TRBV4-1	TRBJ2-1	-	TGCGCCAGCAGCCAAGATTGGAGGTCCAATGAGCAGTTCTTC	CASSQDWRSNEQFF
-	TRBV10-3	TRBJ2-3	-	TGTGCCATCAGTGAGTCGAACCCGGGAGGCACAGATACGCAGTATTTT	CAISESNPGGTDTQYF
-	TRBV10-3	TRBJ2-2	-	TGTGCCACCAGAGACGGAGGTCGAACCGGGGAGCTGTTTTTT	CATRDGGRTGELFF
-	TRBV18	TRBJ1-5	TRBD1	TGTGCCAGCTCACCCGGCACAGGGGTATTTCAGCCCCAGCATTTT	CASSPGTGVFQPQHF
-	TRBV6-6	TRBJ1-2	-	TGTGCCAGCAGTTCGCGCGGACTAGGTGCTGGCTACACCTTC	CASSSRGLGAGYTF
once	TRBV6-6	TRBJ1-2	TRBD1	TGTGCCAGCAGTTACGGGACAGATGATGGCTACACCTTC	CASSYGTDDGYTF
-	TRBV24-1	TRBJ2-1	TRBD2	TGTGCCACCAGTGGGCCGGGACTAGGCAAGCAGTTCTTC	CATSGPGLGKQFF
-	TRBV9	TRBJ2-6	TRBD1	TGTGCCAGCAACCGGGACAGAAGGTCTGGGGCCAACGTCCTGACTTTC	CASNRDRRSGANVLTF
-	TRBV2	TRBJ1-1	TRBD1	TGTGCCAGCAGATACAGGGGCCAGAACACTGAAGCTTTCTTT	CASRYRGQNTEAFF
-	TRBV6-5	TRBJ2-7	TRBD1	TGTGCCAGCACCTCAGGGGGACACTCTTCCTACGAGCAGTACTTC	CASTSGGHSSYEQYF
-	TRBV5-4	TRBJ1-5	-	TGTGCCAGCAGCTCTGGGGGGGATCAGCCCCAGCATTTT	CASSSGGDQPQHF
-	TRBV6-1	TRBJ2-5	-	TGTGCCAGCAGTGAGTCTTACAGGCACCAAGAGACCCAGTACTTC	CASSESYRHQETQYF
-	TRBV6-1	TRBJ1-4	-	TGTGCCAGCAGTGAGGGAGGGGCTGAAAAACTGTTTTTT	CASSEGGAEKLFF
-	TRBV4-1	TRBJ2-7	TRBD1	TGCGCCAGCAGCCCTGGGACAGGGGATTGGTACGAGCAGTACTTC	CASSPGTGDWYEQYF
-	TRBV20-1	TRBJ2-5	TRBD2	TGCAGTGCTAGTTTGCGGGAGAAGAAAGAGACCCAGTACTTC	CSASLREKKETQYF
-	TRBV18	TRBJ2-7	-	TGTGCCAGCTCACCAGACAGGAGCTCCTACGAGCAGTACTTC	CASSPDRSSYEQYF
-	TRBV10-2	TRBJ1-2	-	TGCGCCAGCAGTGAGTCCAGGGAATGGTATGGCTACACCTTC	CASSESREWYGYTF
-	TRBV5-5	TRBJ2-7	TRBD1	TGTGCCAGCAGCTTGTTTGGGACAGAAACCTACGAGCAGTACTTC	CASSLFGTETYEQYF
-	TRBV5-1	TRBJ2-2	TRBD1	TGCGCCAGCAGCCCCCGACAGGGGGCGGAATCGGCCGGGGAGCTGTTTTTT	CASSPRQGAESAGELFF
-	TRBV2	TRBJ2-5	-	TGTGCCAGCAGTTGGACAGAAGAGACCCAGTACTTC	CASSWTEETQYF
-	TRBV28	TRBJ1-5	-	TGTGCCAGCAGCGCCCAGGGGTGGCCCCAGCATTTT	CASSAQGWPQHF
-	TRBV7-9	TRBJ2-3	TRBD2	TGTGCCAGTAGCGGGACTTCAGATACGCAGTATTTT	CASSGTSDTQYF
once	TRBV5-1	TRBJ1-1	TRBD1	TGCGCCAGCAGCTCTTTAGGGGGCCAGGGTTGGGAGAACACTGAAGCTTTCTTT	CASSSLGGQGWENTEAFF
-	TRBV6-5	TRBJ2-7	TRBD1	TGTGCCAGCAGTACGGACAGGATGTACTACGAGCAGTACTTC	CASSTDRMYYEQYF
-	TRBV9	TRBJ2-3	TRBD2	TGTGCCAGCAGCGTTGGTAGCGGGAGCCCTGGGGCGATAGATACGCAGTATTTT	CASSVGSGSPGAIDTQYF
-	TRBV4-1	TRBJ1-2	-	TGCGCCAGCAGCCAAGAGATGGGGCAGGGGAGCTATGGCTACACCTTC	CASSQEMGQGSYGYTF
-	TRBV6-5	TRBJ2-1	-	TGTGCCAGCAGCCGCTTCGGCGGACTCTACAATGAGCAGTTCTTC	CASSRFGGLYNEQFF
-	TRBV5-5	TRBJ2-7	TRBD2	TGTGCCAGCAGCTTGCAGGGACTAGCGGAGACAGCTCCCTACGAGCAGTACTTC	CASSLQGLAETAPYEQYF
-	TRBV23-1	TRBJ1-6	-	TGCGCCAGCAGTCCCCTCGGGGATGCAGGTAATTCACCCCTCCACTTT	CASSPLGDAGNSPLHF
-	TRBV5-1	TRBJ1-5	TRBD1	TGCGCCAGCAGCCCTCGGACAGGGTTTCAGCCCCAGCATTTT	CASSPRTGFQPQHF
-	TRBV5-5	TRBJ2-7	TRBD2	TGTGCCAGCAGCTTGGGGGGAGGGCCGGAGAACGAGCAGTACTTC	CASSLGGGPENEQYF
-	TRBV30	TRBJ2-5	TRBD1	TGTGCCTGGAGTCCCGGACAGGGCCGACAAGAGACCCAGTACTTC	CAWSPGQGRQETQYF
-	TRBV19	TRBJ2-3	TRBD2	TGTGCCAGTAGTATAGGGGTGACTAGCGGGAGATATGCAGATACGCAGTATTTT	CASSIGVTSGRYADTQYF
-	TRBV28	TRBJ1-3	TRBD1	TGTGCCAGCAGGGGAACAGGGGGTCCGGTTGGTGGGAACACCATATATTTT	CASRGTGGPVGGNTIYF
-	TRBV6-2/TRBV6-3	TRBJ1-2	-	TGTGCCAGCAGTTTCCGGGTCTATGGCTACACCTTC	CASSFRVYGYTF
-	TRBV9	TRBJ2-5	TRBD1	TGTGCCAGCAGCCCGCAGACAGGGTGGGAGACCCAGTACTTC	CASSPQTGWETQYF
-	TRBV11-3	TRBJ2-1	-	TGTGCCAGCAGCTCGGGTAGTTACAATGAGCAGTTCTTC	CASSSGSYNEQFF
-	TRBV6-1	TRBJ2-7	TRBD1	TGTGCCAGCAGTGAATACCAGACCGGGACAGGGTACCACGAGCAGTACTTC	CASSEYQTGTGYHEQYF
few	TRBV19	TRBJ2-1	-	TGTGCCAGTAGAGATCTCAGGGTAGCTAACTACAATGAGCAGTTCTTC	CASRDLRVANYNEQFF
-	TRBV6-1	TRBJ1-5	TRBD1	TGTGCCAGCAGTGAAGGGGGGTCAGGGGGCCGTCAGCCCCAGCATTTT	CASSEGGSGGRQPQHF
-	TRBV3-1/TRBV3-2	TRBJ1-1	TRBD1	TGTGCCAGCAGCCAAGGGGAGACAGGGGGAGGTCGGGCTTTCTTT	CASSQGETGGGRAFF
once	TRBV18	TRBJ2-2	-	TGTGCCAGCTCACCCGACACGAACACCGGGGAGCTGTTTTTT	CASSPDTNTGELFF
-	TRBV12-3/TRBV12-4	TRBJ2-1	-	TGTGCCAGCAGTCTTAATGAGCAGTTCTTC	CASSLNEQFF
once	TRBV7-5	TRBJ1-2	-	TGTGTCAGAAGCCGAGGGATTACAACTTCAACGCACTATGGCTACACCTTC	CVRSRGITTSTHYGYTF
-	TRBV4-1	TRBJ1-5	-	TGCGCCAGCAGCCCTGGACTGCACAAGGACTTGGTCTCGGGCGGTAAGCCCCAGCATTTT	CASSPGLHKDLVSGGKPQHF
once	TRBV28	TRBJ2-1	TRBD1	TGTGCCAGCAGGGGGTCCGGGACAGCGTTTTGGCGGCGGTTCTTC	CASRGSGTAFWRRFF
-	TRBV27	TRBJ1-1	TRBD1	TGTGCCAGCAGCACTGACAGGGAGAACACTGAAGCTTTCTTT	CASSTDRENTEAFF
-	TRBV21-1	TRBJ1-1	-	TGTGCCAGCAGCCTACGGGTGAATATACCGAACACTGAAGCTTTCTTT	CASSLRVNIPNTEAFF
once	TRBV14	TRBJ2-4	-	TGTGCCAGCAGCCAAGCCCTGGGGGGGCTAGCCAAAAACATTCAGTACTTC	CASSQALGGLAKNIQYF
-	TRBV4-2	TRBJ2-1	-	TGTGCCAGCAGCCAAGACAGCGGTTCCTACAATGAGCAGTTCTTC	CASSQDSGSYNEQFF